This T cell receptor beta chain stems from a study of OX40 agonist ivuxolimab in advanced cancers. Across the study: Intravenous ivuxolimab at 0.01 to 10 mg/kg was given to patients every 2 weeks. Three patients, one with hepatocellular carcinoma and two with cutaneous melanoma, achieved partial responses. Study-wide findings and caveats: Clonal expansion by week 6 occurred in CD4+ and CD8+ blood T cells (at 0.1 to 3.0 mg/kg). The expanded peripheral T cells' antigen specificity was not determined.

Assay: immunoSEQ multiplex PCR; the TCRdb copy retains only in-frame clones and omits some. The sample has some 81,000 clones, approximately 82% seen once. CDR1 and CDR2 (germline): SGHNT, YYREEE (reference sequence). With 0 bases removed from V and 6 bases from J, the gap between germline ends came to 7 bases. The CDR3 runs to 12 residues. Notes on this clone: The target antigen is unknown.

The rearrangement joins TRBV5-4 to TRBJ2-7, with D possibly matching TRBD1 (5 bases). This TCR was sampled from an adult with an advanced solid tumor such as melanoma, head and neck, liver or kidney cancer. This material consisted of CD4+ or CD8+ T cells sorted from blood, taken in a trial of the OX40 agonist ivuxolimab. The CDR3 spells CASSLAGLEQYF. CDR3 bases: TGTGCCAGCAGCTTGGCAGGGCTCGAGCAGTACTTC.